The 13 T cell receptor beta chains reported below all come from one sample, sequenced in a study of T cell changes during pregnancy in multiple sclerosis. This table comes from immunoSEQ multiplex PCR, and its TCRdb copy is limited to in-frame clones, with some not included. The sample shows around 84,000 clones, 94% of them seen only once. The source material was peripheral blood, sampled in the second trimester of pregnancy. The source is a female donor in good health, enrolled as a control in a pregnancy study.

The gene calls are TRBV5-1 and TRBJ1-2; D may be TRBD1 (5 bases). The CDR3 has 13 residues. CDR1 and CDR2 (germline): SGHRS, YFSETQ. V was pared by 2 bases and J by 4 bases, with 9 bases between. The chain's CDR3 is CASSLQDSYGYTF. For the CDR3, the DNA is TGCGCCAGCAGCTTACAGGATTCCTATGGCTACACCTTC. The full variable domain, in which reference TRBV5-1 and TRBJ1-2 provide the parts outside the CDR3, is KAGVTQTPRYLIKTRGQQVTLSCSPISGHRSVSWYQQTPGQGLQFLFEYFSETQRNKGNFPGRFSGRQFSNSRSEMNVSTLELGDSALYLCASSLQDSYGYTFGSGTRLTVV.

The chain joins TRBV4-1 to TRBJ1-3; 7 bases map to TRBD1. V lost 5 bases, J lost 4 bases, and 2 bases stayed unmatched. Germline-derived CDR1 and CDR2 are MGHRA and YSYEKL. CDR3 length equals 13 residues. The CDR3 here is CASSGTEGNTIYF. DNA for the CDR3: TGCGCCAGCAGCGGGACAGAAGGAAACACCATATATTTT.

This clone was counted once. Here the CDR3 DNA reads TGCGCCAGCAGCCCAACTCCCACAGGGGGCTTAACGGATGAAAAACTGTTTTTT. Translated, it gives CASSPTPTGGLTDEKLFF. This chain connects TRBV5-1 to TRBJ1-4; 9 bases line up with TRBD1. V lost 4 bases, J lost 6 bases, and 16 bases stayed unmatched. The CDR3 is 18 residues long. Germline CDR1 is SGHRS and CDR2 is YFSETQ.

V usage is TRBV5-1 and J usage is TRBJ1-2; the D gene is possibly TRBD1 (5 bases). V dropped 0 bases and J dropped 7 bases, with 13 bases sitting between them. CDR3 length equals 14 residues. Germline V gene sequence: CDR1 SGHRS, CDR2 YFSETQ. DNA for the CDR3: TGCGCCAGCAGCTTGGAGGTGGGGGGTAGTGGCTACACCTTC. Protein: CASSLEVGGSGYTF.

This rearrangement joins TRBV28 to TRBJ2-1, with 7 positions matching TRBD2. This CDR3 is 16 amino acids long. CDR1 is MDHEN and CDR2 is SYDVKM in the germline V gene. Trimming at V came to 11 bases and at J to 0 bases, leaving 13 bases not matched to a gene. The CDR3 DNA follows: TGTGCCCTTTCTTTGGGAGGGATGAGCTCCTACAATGAGCAGTTCTTC. Translating gives CALSLGGMSSYNEQFF.

V and J are TRBV27 and TRBJ2-1, with D possibly being TRBD2 (6 bases). The length of the CDR3 is 14 residues. V lost 2 bases to trimming and J lost 7 bases, with 12 bases between them. Germline values: CDR1 MNHEY, CDR2 SMNVEV (reference sequence). The CDR3 reads CASSLRGSKNEQFF. The CDR3 DNA follows: TGTGCCAGCAGTTTACGGGGGAGTAAGAATGAGCAGTTCTTC.

The table lists this clone with a few counts. This chain joins TRBV4-1 and TRBJ1-4; 7 bases line up with TRBD1. The CDR3 sequence is 15 residues long. The germline V gene has CDR1 MGHRA and CDR2 YSYEKL. V lost 4 bases, J lost 3 bases, and 5 bases stayed unmatched. The CDR3 loop reads CASSREGTANEKLFF. For the CDR3, the DNA is TGCGCCAGCAGCCGAGAAGGGACAGCTAATGAAAAACTGTTTTTT.

The chain combines TRBV19 with TRBJ2-7; 8 bases agree with TRBD2. The germline V gene has CDR1 LNHDA and CDR2 SQIVND (reference sequence). V lost 8 bases, J lost 6 bases, and 6 bases stayed unmatched. CDR3 length: 12 amino acids. The CDR3 DNA reads TGTGCCAGTGGATTCGGGGGGGCCGAGCAGTACTTC. The encoded protein is CASGFGGAEQYF.

The chain recombines TRBV7-6 with TRBJ1-3; 7 nucleotides line up with TRBD1. The length of the CDR3 is 15 residues. The germline V gene encodes CDR1 SGHVS and CDR2 FNYEAQ. With 4 bases clipped from V and 2 bases from J, the junction kept 5 bases outside the gene matches. CDR3 protein: CASSSQDRAGNTIYF. The CDR3 DNA is TGTGCCAGCAGCTCGCAAGACAGGGCTGGAAACACCATATATTTT.

This chain links TRBV4-1 with TRBJ2-7, with TRBD2 matching 8 bases. Germline V gene sequence: CDR1 MGHRA, CDR2 YSYEKL. V dropped 1 base and J dropped 3; count of bases not matched to a gene: 5. CDR3 length: 15 residues. DNA for the CDR3: TGCGCCAGCAGCCAAGGACGGGGGGGCTTCTACGAGCAGTACTTC. Translated, it gives CASSQGRGGFYEQYF.

V usage is TRBV10-2 and J usage is TRBJ1-5; 8 positions agree with TRBD1. Looked up from germline, CDR1 is WSHSY and CDR2 is SAAADI. The CDR3 length is 14 residues. V lost 5 bases to trimming and J lost 7 bases; unmatched junction nucleotides: 7. Here the CDR3 DNA reads TGCGCCAGCAGTTGGACAGGGAATAGCCAGCCCCAGCATTTT. Protein sequence: CASSWTGNSQPQHF.

This clone was found once. The rearrangement uses TRBV28 and TRBJ2-7; TRBD1 might be the D (5 bases). Between the trimmed V and J ends, which lost 6 bases and 2 bases, there was a span of 20 bases. This CDR3 region has 16 residues. Per germline, CDR1 MDHEN and CDR2 SYDVKM. This chain's CDR3 is CASSYHGRDFAYEQYF. The CDR3 bases are TGTGCCAGCAGCTACCATGGCAGGGATTTTGCCTACGAGCAGTACTTC.

This clone has just a few counts. Other nucleotide sequences in the sample specify the same CDR3. The chain has TRBV4-1 and TRBJ1-2; no clear D gene. V dropped 0 bases and J dropped 2 bases, with 10 bases sitting between them. The CDR3 covers 15 residues. Germline CDR1 is MGHRA and CDR2 is YSYEKL. CDR3: CASSQDPAGNYGYTF. The DNA of the CDR3 is TGCGCCAGCAGCCAAGATCCAGCAGGCAACTATGGCTACACCTTC.